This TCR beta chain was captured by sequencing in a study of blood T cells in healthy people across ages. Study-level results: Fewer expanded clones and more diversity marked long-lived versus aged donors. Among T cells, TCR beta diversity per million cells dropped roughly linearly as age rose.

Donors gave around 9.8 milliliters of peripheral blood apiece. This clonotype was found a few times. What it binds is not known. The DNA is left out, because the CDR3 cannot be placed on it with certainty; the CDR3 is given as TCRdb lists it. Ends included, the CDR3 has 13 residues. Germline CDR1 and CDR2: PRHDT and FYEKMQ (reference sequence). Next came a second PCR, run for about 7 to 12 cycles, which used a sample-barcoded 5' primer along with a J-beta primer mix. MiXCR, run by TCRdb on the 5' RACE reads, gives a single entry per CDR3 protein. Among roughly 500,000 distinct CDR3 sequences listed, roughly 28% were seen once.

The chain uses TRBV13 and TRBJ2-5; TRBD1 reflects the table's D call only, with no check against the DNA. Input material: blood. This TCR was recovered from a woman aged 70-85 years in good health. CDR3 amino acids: CASSFGSGEEQYF.